These 18 T cell receptor beta chains originate from one sample sequenced in a study of shared clonotypes between healthy human individuals. Assay: immunoSEQ multiplex PCR; the TCRdb copy retains only in-frame clones and omits some. The repertoire holds some 2.1 million clones, around 95% seen once, with about 0.13% in the top ten. Specimen: naive CD4+ T cells sorted from blood. Subset given: CD45RA+ positively selected. Receptors originate from a man younger than 35 in good health.

V gene TRBV5-1 combines with J gene TRBJ2-7; TRBD2 is a possible D gene (5 bases). V gave up 0 bases and J gave up 6 bases, with 13 bases separating them. The CDR3 extends over 14 amino acids. CDR1 SGHRS and CDR2 YFSETQ come from the germline V gene. For the CDR3, the DNA is TGCGCCAGCAGCTTGGCCCACGGGATAAGCGAGCAGTACTTC. This encodes CASSLAHGISEQYF. Full variable domain (remainder filled in from reference TRBV5-1 and TRBJ2-7): KAGVTQTPRYLIKTRGQQVTLSCSPISGHRSVSWYQQTPGQGLQFLFEYFSETQRNKGNFPGRFSGRQFSNSRSEMNVSTLELGDSALYLCASSLAHGISEQYFGPGTRLTVT.

The rearrangement joins TRBV6-5 to TRBJ1-1, with no clear D. In germline, CDR1 is MNHEY, CDR2 SVGAGI. Deletions cut 7 bases from V and 5 bases from J, with 11 bases between. CDR3 length: 12 residues. CDR3 protein: CASTSPGTEAFF. CDR3 coding DNA: TGTGCCAGCACCTCCCCGGGAACTGAAGCTTTCTTT.

The chain couples TRBV18 to TRBJ1-2; D remains ambiguous. Germline V gene sequence: CDR1 KGHSH, CDR2 LQKENI. Trimming stripped 6 bases from V and 12 bases from J, with 20 bases between. There are 13 residues in the CDR3. The CDR3 nucleotides read TGTGCCAGCTCCCCCTCAGAGGGAGTTGAGGACACCTTC. This codes for CASSPSEGVEDTF.

Details on this clone: Within the sample, other DNA sequences also encode this same CDR3. The V and J genes are TRBV9 and TRBJ1-6; the D is unclear. The germline V gene encodes CDR1 SGDLS and CDR2 YYNGEE. The CDR3 extends over 14 amino acids. V dropped 0 bases and J dropped 5 bases, with 6 bases sitting between them. In DNA, the CDR3 is TGTGCCAGCAGCGTAGCTGGAAATAATTCACCCCTCCACTTT. It codes for CASSVAGNNSPLHF. Filled out from reference TRBV9 and TRBJ1-6, the complete variable domain reads DSGVTQTPKHLITATGQRVTLRCSPRSGDLSVYWYQQSLDQGLQFLIQYYNGEERAKGNILERFSAQQFPDLHSELNLSSLELGDSALYFCASSVAGNNSPLHFGNGTRLTVT.

The chain is built from TRBV7-9 and TRBJ1-4, with D hard to call. The CDR3 has 14 residues. The V gene's germline CDR1 is SEHNR and CDR2 FQNEAQ (reference sequence). V was shortened by 4 bases and J by 4 bases, with 10 bases between the two germline ends. CDR3 region: CASSSMGLNEKLFF. In DNA, the CDR3 is TGTGCCAGCAGCTCCATGGGTCTTAATGAAAAACTGTTTTTT. Together with reference TRBV7-9 and TRBJ1-4, the CDR3 gives the full variable domain: DTGVSQNPRHKITKRGQNVTFRCDPISEHNRLYWYRQTLGQGPEFLTYFQNEAQLEKSRLLSDRFSAERPKGSFSTLEIQRTEQGDSAMYLCASSSMGLNEKLFFGSGTQLSVL.

V and J are TRBV27 and TRBJ1-4; D is unclear. Trimming took 5 bases from V and 0 from J, leaving 10 bases between them. The CDR3 consists of 15 residues. The germline V gene encodes CDR1 MNHEY and CDR2 SMNVEV (reference sequence). CDR3 sequence: CASSGKKATNEKLFF. In nucleotides, the CDR3 is TGTGCCAGCAGTGGTAAAAAAGCAACTAATGAAAAACTGTTTTTT.

The V gene is TRBV7-6, the J gene TRBJ1-2, with 9 nucleotides matching TRBD1. This CDR3 region has 15 residues. V shed 5 bases, J shed 4 bases, and the junction held 8 bases outside the gene matches. Germline loops: CDR1 SGHVS, CDR2 FNYEAQ. The DNA of the CDR3 is TGTGCCAGCAGCCCAGGCGCGGGACAGGGCTATGGCTACACCTTC. Amino acid sequence: CASSPGAGQGYGYTF.

In regard to this clone: Other DNA sequences within the sample encode an identical CDR3. J is TRBJ2-3 and V is TRBV6-5, with D maybe TRBD1 (5 bases). Deletions cut 6 bases from V and 3 bases from J, with 10 bases between. The CDR3 runs to 13 residues. Germline V gene lookup returns CDR1 MNHEY and CDR2 SVGAGI. CDR3 protein: CASRLAGTDTQYF. CDR3 bases: TGTGCCAGCAGGTTAGCAGGGACAGATACGCAGTATTTT.

The rearrangement links TRBV7-8 to TRBJ1-2; 7 bases agree with TRBD1. Trimming cost V 0 bases and J 1 base; bases outside gene matches: 2. Germline V gene sequence: CDR1 SGHVS, CDR2 FQNEAQ. This CDR3 has 15 amino acids. Here the CDR3 DNA reads TGTGCCAGCAGCTTAGCGGACAGGCTTAACTATGGCTACACCTTC. Its protein product is CASSLADRLNYGYTF. Drawing the rest from reference TRBV7-8 and TRBJ1-2, the complete variable domain is GAGVSQSPRYKVAKRGQDVALRCDPISGHVSLFWYQQALGQGPEFLTYFQNEAQLDKSGLPSDRFFAERPEGSVSTLKIQRTQQEDSAVYLCASSLADRLNYGYTFGSGTRLTVV.

About this clone itself: Different DNA sequences within this sample yield the same CDR3. The chain recombines TRBV5-1 with TRBJ2-1, with D unresolved. This CDR3 has 13 amino acids. The V end was cut by 5 bases, the J end by 0 bases, with 6 bases between. Germline-derived CDR1 and CDR2 are SGHRS and YFSETQ. In DNA, the CDR3 is TGCGCCAGCAGTCCAGCCTCCTACAATGAGCAGTTCTTC. This translates into CASSPASYNEQFF.

The chain is built from TRBV19 and TRBJ1-2; 7 positions agree with TRBD1. The CDR3 spans 14 residues. Germline V gene sequence: CDR1 LNHDA, CDR2 SQIVND (reference sequence). Trimming at V came to 2 bases and at J to 6 bases, leaving 6 bases not matched to a gene. The CDR3 nucleotides are TGTGCCAGTAGTATACCTGACAGGGAGGATGGCTACACCTTC. Amino acids: CASSIPDREDGYTF.

This clone has a single count. The chain uses TRBV2 and TRBJ2-3; 8 nucleotides match TRBD2. This CDR3 has 12 residues. With 10 bases clipped from V and 6 bases from J, the junction kept 6 bases outside the gene matches. Per the germline V gene, CDR1 is SNHLY and CDR2 is FYNNEI. CDR3 coding DNA: TGTGCCACCCGGGGGGGCGCGGATACGCAGTATTTT. This encodes CATRGGADTQYF.

This chain connects TRBV6-1 to TRBJ1-5; D is perhaps TRBD1 (6 bases). From germline, CDR1 is MNHNS and CDR2 SASEGT. The CDR3 totals 15 residues. Trimming cost V 3 bases and J 7 bases, with 16 bases left between them. CDR3 amino acids: CASSDTTRDRQPQHF. DNA for the CDR3: TGTGCCAGCAGTGATACGACCCGAGACAGGCAGCCCCAGCATTTT.

The V gene is TRBV21-1, the J gene TRBJ1-5. TRBV21-1 corresponds to a pseudogene. The CDR3 has 15 residues. Written as DNA, the CDR3 is TGTGCCAGCAGCAAAGGGAGCATCCCCGATCAGCCCCAGCATTTT. Translating it yields CASSKGSIPDQPQHF.

This clone was observed once. The rearrangement joins TRBV5-4 to TRBJ2-7; TRBD1 or TRBD2 may be the D gene (5 bases each). The CDR3 is made up of 12 amino acids. With 0 bases removed from V and 6 bases from J, the gap between germline ends came to 7 bases. In germline, CDR1 is SGHNT, CDR2 YYREEE (reference sequence). The chain's CDR3 is CASSLEGSEQYF. The CDR3 region has the DNA TGTGCCAGCAGCTTGGAGGGGAGCGAGCAGTACTTC.

The chain has TRBV10-3 and TRBJ2-3; D remains unclear. Germline CDR1 reads ENHRY; CDR2 reads SYGVKD. CDR3 length equals 14 residues. The germline V and J ends were trimmed by 0 bases and 4 bases, with 8 bases remaining between them. In DNA, the CDR3 is TGTGCCATCAGTGAGTCATCCAGCCCAGATACGCAGTATTTT. It is translated as CAISESSSPDTQYF.

The chain employs TRBV5-1 and TRBJ2-4; 11 nucleotides agree with TRBD2. V shed 2 bases, J shed 8 bases, and the junction held 3 bases outside the gene matches. This CDR3 spans 14 amino acids. Per the germline V gene, CDR1 is SGHRS and CDR2 is YFSETQ. CDR3 in DNA: TGCGCCAGCAGCTTAACTAGCGGGGGAGACATTCAGTACTTC. As protein: CASSLTSGGDIQYF.

The CDR3 sequence is CASSLSGLAKNIQYF. The CDR3 region has the DNA TGTGCCAGCTCACTGTCCGGCCTAGCCAAAAACATTCAGTACTTC. The chain uses TRBV18 and TRBJ2-4; D not certain. Trimming pared 4 bases from V and 0 bases from J, leaving 10 bases between. Looked up from germline, CDR1 is KGHSH and CDR2 is LQKENI. The CDR3 length is 15 residues.